The source of this TCR beta chain is a study of vaccination and CD4 T cells after COVID-19. V lost 4 bases, J lost 0 bases, and 7 bases lay in between. The CDR3 runs to 13 residues. Germline V gene sequence: CDR1 SQVTM, CDR2 ANQGSEA. Cultured CD4+ T cell DNA underwent sequencing with the Oncomine TCR Beta short-read assay. TCRdb redid the calling of the PCR reads with MiXCR, one entry per CDR3 protein. The table has approximately 15,000 distinct CDR3 sequences, about 35% seen once. On this clonotype itself: Its antigen is undetermined.

Described treatment: approximately 10-day PBMC culture with coronavirus spike peptide pools or control peptides (ViraFEST assay). ViraFEST used peptide pools to expand antigen-specific T cells before TCR sequencing. The chain recombines TRBV29-1 with TRBJ1-5; weak D call: TRBD1 (5 bases). Sequencing was performed on cultured CD4+ T cells from blood. This TCR derives from a human donor with COVID-19. The CDR3 DNA sequence: TGCAGCGTTGGACAGTATAGCAATCAGCCCCAGCATTTT. Its protein product is CSVGQYSNQPQHF.